The entry below gives a single TCR beta chain sequence along with its context. This entry is derived from a study of control samples from healthy donors and cancer patients. The protocol was immunoSEQ multiplex PCR, while the TCRdb copy is restricted to in-frame clones and leaves out a portion. The table includes about 53,000 clones, 87% detected once. The CDR3 totals 13 residues. Looked up from germline, CDR1 is MNHEY and CDR2 is SVGAGI. The V end lost 6 bases, the J end lost 0 bases, and 7 bases lay between the germline ends. The sample was PBMCs. J is TRBJ2-3 and V is TRBV6-5; D uncertain. This receptor was identified in a man aged 55 to 70 with head and neck cancer. The DNA for the CDR3 is TGTGCCAGCAGGGGTACCAGCACAGATACGCAGTATTTT. Translating it yields CASRGTSTDTQYF.